Each of the 9 T cell receptor beta chains below was sequenced from the same sample in a study of blood T cell repertoires in COVID-19. Data came from immunoSEQ multiplex PCR; TCRdb stores just in-frame clones and leaves some out. The sample contains some 490,000 clones, 80% to 90% of which appear only once. Sequencing was performed on peripheral blood. The receptor set was obtained from a human donor in a cohort sampled during active COVID-19.

The CDR3 loop reads CASSSMTGGSGTQYF. The CDR3 DNA is TGTGCCAGCAGCTCGATGACAGGGGGCAGTGGGACCCAGTACTTC. The chain uses TRBV7-6 and TRBJ2-5, with 10 bases lining up with TRBD1. This CDR3 has 15 amino acids. CDR1 and CDR2 from the germline V gene are SGHVS and FNYEAQ. Losses at the gene ends were 4 bases for V and 7 bases for J; bases not matched to a gene: 9.

The chain joins TRBV30 to TRBJ1-4, with no clear D. V was cut by 4 bases and J by 7 bases, with 16 bases left in between. This CDR3 is 14 amino acids long. Germline V CDR1 and CDR2: GTSNPN, SVGIG (reference sequence). The CDR3 reads CAWTLNRGGEKLFF. The CDR3 region has the DNA TGTGCCTGGACTCTTAATCGTGGCGGTGAAAAACTGTTTTTT.

This clone was seen a single time. The V gene is TRBV4-1, the J gene TRBJ2-5; tentatively, D is TRBD2 (6 bases). The CDR3 length is 19 residues. Germline-derived CDR1 and CDR2 are MGHRA and YSYEKL. The germline V and J ends were trimmed by 0 bases and 1 base, with 21 bases remaining between them. The CDR3 DNA is TGCGCCAGCAGCCAAGATCCAGGAGGAATAGCGGACTTCCAAGAGACCCAGTACTTC. It codes for CASSQDPGGIADFQETQYF.

This rearrangement joins TRBV6-6 to TRBJ1-2; TRBD1 aligns across 8 bases. The CDR3 extends over 16 amino acids. V lost 7 bases to trimming and J lost 5 bases; unmatched junction nucleotides: 15. Germline lookup yields CDR1 MNHNY and CDR2 SVGAGI (reference sequence). The CDR3 sequence: CASMNMRGQETYGYTF. The CDR3 DNA reads as TGTGCCAGCATGAATATGAGGGGACAGGAAACTTATGGCTACACCTTC.

This chain joins TRBV18 and TRBJ1-5; TRBD1 agrees at 8 bases. The J segment lost 5 bases and the V segment lost 5 bases, leaving 2 bases of the junction unmatched. Germline CDR1 is KGHSH and CDR2 is LQKENI. The CDR3 extends over 13 amino acids. CDR3: CASSGQGHQPQHF. As DNA, the CDR3 is TGTGCCAGCTCAGGACAGGGACATCAGCCCCAGCATTTT.

For this clone: Other nucleotide sequences from this sample produce the same CDR3. The chain couples TRBV30 to TRBJ1-1, with D hard to call. The CDR3 spans 13 residues. Germline V lookup: CDR1 GTSNPN, CDR2 SVGIG (reference sequence). Trimming shortened V by 0 bases and J by 4 bases, and 9 bases separated the two germline ends. The CDR3 here is CAWSVQGSTEAFF. The DNA of the CDR3 is TGTGCCTGGAGTGTACAAGGGAGCACTGAAGCTTTCTTT.

The chain is built from TRBV29-1 and TRBJ2-1, with 8 bases identical to TRBD2. CDR3 length: 15 amino acids. Germline trimming cut 4 bases from V and 1 base from J; bases unmatched to any gene: 6. CDR1 is SQVTM and CDR2 is ANQGSEA in the germline V gene. The chain's CDR3 is CSVVFGGRSYNEQFF. CDR3 nucleotide sequence: TGCAGCGTTGTTTTTGGCGGGAGGTCCTACAATGAGCAGTTCTTC.

The rearrangement links TRBV7-8 to TRBJ1-4, with 7 bases lining up with TRBD1. V gave up 7 bases and J gave up 8 bases; unmatched junction bases: 13. Looked up from germline, CDR1 is SGHVS and CDR2 is FQNEAQ. This CDR3 contains 15 residues. DNA of the CDR3: TGTGCCAGCACCCCCTATGGGGGGACAGCAGAAAAACTGTTTTTT. Residues: CASTPYGGTAEKLFF.

The rearrangement joins TRBV25-1 to TRBJ2-1; D unresolved. The germline gives CDR1 MGHDK, CDR2 SYGVNS. The V gene lost 7 bases and the J gene lost 3 bases, with 7 bases spanning the gap. This CDR3 comprises 12 residues. The CDR3: CASNRHYNEQFF. DNA of the CDR3: TGTGCCAGCAACAGACACTACAATGAGCAGTTCTTC.